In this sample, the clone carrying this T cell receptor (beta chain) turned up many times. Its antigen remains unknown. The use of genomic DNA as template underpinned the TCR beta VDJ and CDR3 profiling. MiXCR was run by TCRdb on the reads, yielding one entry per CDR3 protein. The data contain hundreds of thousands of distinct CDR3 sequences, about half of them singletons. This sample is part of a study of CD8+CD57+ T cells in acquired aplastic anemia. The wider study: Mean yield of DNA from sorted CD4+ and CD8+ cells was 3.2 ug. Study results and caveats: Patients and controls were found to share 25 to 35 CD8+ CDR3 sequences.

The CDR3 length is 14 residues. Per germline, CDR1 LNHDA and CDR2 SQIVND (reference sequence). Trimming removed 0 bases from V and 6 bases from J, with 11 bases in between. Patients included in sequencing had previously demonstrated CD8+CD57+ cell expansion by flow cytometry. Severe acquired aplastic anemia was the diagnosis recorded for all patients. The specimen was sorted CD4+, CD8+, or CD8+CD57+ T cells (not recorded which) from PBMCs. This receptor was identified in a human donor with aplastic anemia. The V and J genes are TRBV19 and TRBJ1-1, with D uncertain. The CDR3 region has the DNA TGTGCCAGTAGTATAGATCTGGAGCGGGCTGAAGCTTTCTTT. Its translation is CASSIDLERAEAFF.